Listed below are T cell receptor beta chains from one sample, sequenced in a study of tumor-infiltrating lymphocytes in primary liver carcinoma. A single record per CDR3 protein comes from TCRdb applying MiXCR to the multiplex PCR reads. The sample includes about 54,000 distinct CDR3 sequences, about 80% of them seen just once. The sequenced sample consisted of liver tumor tissue from sampling region 2. The receptor set was obtained from a man aged 40-49 years with primary liver carcinoma and hepatitis B virus infection. Both conserved end residues are part of each CDR3. Fields, in order: J gene, D gene, V gene, clone size, CDR3 DNA, CDR3 protein. The D gene is left open where the match is weak. A clone size is listed for some rows: how often the clone was seen (once, few, many), or a class if it is expanded.

J: TRBJ2-1
D: TRBD2
V: TRBV29-1
size: NA
DNA: TGCAGCGTTGAAGAACCTAGCGGGACACTATACAATGAGCAGTTCTTC
CDR3: CSVEEPSGTLYNEQFF

J: TRBJ2-1
D: TRBD1
V: TRBV11-2
size: NA
DNA: TGTGCCAGCAGCTTAGGCAGGGGGCCTAGAGGGTATGAGCAGTTCTTC
CDR3: CASSLGRGPRGYEQFF

J: TRBJ2-3
D: NA
V: TRBV7-9
size: many
DNA: TGTGCCAGCAGCCTACGGGACAACACAGATACGCAGTATTTT
CDR3: CASSLRDNTDTQYF

J: TRBJ2-7
D: NA
V: TRBV19
size: NA
DNA: TGTGCCAGTGGGGAAGGAAGCACCTGCGAGCAGTACTTC
CDR3: CASGEGSTCEQYF

J: TRBJ1-5
D: NA
V: TRBV7-3
size: NA
DNA: TGTGCCAGGTCTCGGACAGAGGGCAATCAGCCCCAGCATTTT
CDR3: CARSRTEGNQPQHF

J: TRBJ2-7
D: NA
V: TRBV24-1
size: NA
DNA: TGTGCCACCTGTCAGGGATCCTACGAGCCGTACTTC
CDR3: CATCQGSYEPYF

J: TRBJ1-5
D: NA
V: TRBV6-1
size: NA
DNA: TGTGCCAGCGGCGAAAGGGGTCTTGGCAATCAGCCCCAGCATTTT
CDR3: CASGERGLGNQPQHF

J: TRBJ1-6
D: NA
V: TRBV6-5
size: NA
DNA: TGTGCCAGCTGTCCCTGGGGGCATGGTGGTAATTCACCCCTCCACTTT
CDR3: CASCPWGHGGNSPLHF

J: TRBJ2-1
D: NA
V: TRBV5-1
size: many
DNA: TGCGCCAGCAGCACCGTTCCGGGGTTGGGATACAATGAGCAGTTCTTC
CDR3: CASSTVPGLGYNEQFF

J: TRBJ2-7
D: NA
V: TRBV29-1
size: NA
DNA: TGCAGCGTTCGGCGGGACTCCTACGAGCTGTACTTC
CDR3: CSVRRDSYELYF

J: TRBJ2-7
D: TRBD2
V: TRBV28
size: NA
DNA: TGTGCCAGCAGTTTAGAGGGGAGGGACGAGCGGTGCTTC
CDR3: CASSLEGRDERCF

J: TRBJ2-2
D: NA
V: TRBV6-5
size: NA
DNA: TGTGTCAGCAGTTACGCAGTGGAAGACACCGGGGAGCTGTTTTTT
CDR3: CVSSYAVEDTGELFF

J: TRBJ1-6
D: NA
V: TRBV28
size: many
DNA: TGTGCCAGCAGTCAGATAAGCTCCTATAATTCACCCCTCCACTTT
CDR3: CASSQISSYNSPLHF

J: TRBJ1-1
D: NA
V: TRBV29-1
size: NA
DNA: TGCAGCCTTGTAAAGGGAACGAACACTGAAGCTTTCTTT
CDR3: CSLVKGTNTEAFF

J: TRBJ2-1
D: TRBD2
V: TRBV24-1
size: many
DNA: TGTGCCACCAGTGATGATACTAGCGGGAGGGATGAGCAGTTCTTC
CDR3: CATSDDTSGRDEQFF

J: TRBJ1-2
D: TRBD1
V: TRBV7-9
size: once
DNA: TGTGCCAAGAGCCTCACAGGGGGCGCGCCCTATGGCTACACCTTC
CDR3: CAKSLTGGAPYGYTF

J: TRBJ1-1
D: NA
V: TRBV7-9
size: many
DNA: TGTGCCAGCAGCTTAGTGGCAGGGAAAGCTTTCTTT
CDR3: CASSLVAGKAFF

J: TRBJ2-2
D: NA
V: TRBV7-9
size: NA
DNA: TGTGCCAGCACCTTTAACAGCTGGGAGCTGTTTTTT
CDR3: CASTFNSWELFF

J: TRBJ2-5
D: NA
V: TRBV7-9
size: many
DNA: TGTGCCAGCAGACCCCAAGAGACCCAGTACTTC
CDR3: CASRPQETQYF

J: TRBJ2-6
D: TRBD1
V: TRBV5-6
size: NA
DNA: TGCGCCGGCAGGGGGACAGCGGGGGCCAACGTCCTGACTTTC
CDR3: CAGRGTAGANVLTF

J: TRBJ2-1
D: TRBD2
V: TRBV11-2
size: NA
DNA: TGTGCCAGCACCCCGACTAGCGTGTACAATGAGCAGTTCTTC
CDR3: CASTPTSVYNEQFF

J: TRBJ2-3
D: NA
V: TRBV6-6
size: NA
DNA: TGTGCCATCAGTTACCGAGTGGAGTATAGCAATCAGCCCCAGTATTTT
CDR3: CAISYRVEYSNQPQYF

J: TRBJ2-7
D: NA
V: TRBV28
size: NA
DNA: TGTGCCAGCAGTTTATGGGATTCCTACGAGCAGTATTTC
CDR3: CASSLWDSYEQYF

J: TRBJ2-6
D: NA
V: TRBV4-2
size: NA
DNA: TGTGCCAGCAGCCAAGAAACTGTGGCCAACGTCCTGACTTTC
CDR3: CASSQETVANVLTF

J: TRBJ2-1
D: NA
V: TRBV20-1
size: NA
DNA: TGCAGTGCTAGGGAACAGACCTACAATGAGCAGTTCTTC
CDR3: CSAREQTYNEQFF

J: TRBJ2-5
D: NA
V: TRBV4-1
size: NA
DNA: TGTGCCAGCAGCCAAGATCCTTCCCGGATCCGACCGCAAGAGACCCAGTACTTC
CDR3: CASSQDPSRIRPQETQYF